Below are 19 T cell receptor beta chains sequenced from a single sample in a study of blood T cell repertoires in COVID-19. Clones were sequenced by immunoSEQ multiplex PCR, and TCRdb holds only the in-frame ones, with some missing. The repertoire holds some 230,000 clones, with 70% to 90% as singletons. Sequencing was performed on peripheral blood. These receptors came from a man between 45 and 60 years old who had recovered from COVID-19.

The chain is built from TRBV2 and TRBJ2-1, with 10 bases fitting TRBD1. CDR1 and CDR2 (germline): SNHLY, FYNNEI. Trimming removed 6 bases from V and 13 bases from J; junction bases left unmatched: 12. This CDR3 spans 14 amino acids. The CDR3 DNA reads TGTGCCAGCAGATTGGGACAGGGGAATCCAGCCCAGTTCTTC. Translating gives CASRLGQGNPAQFF.

The genes are TRBV7-9 and TRBJ2-1, with 8 bases identical to TRBD2. From germline, CDR1 is SEHNR and CDR2 FQNEAQ (reference sequence). V lost 8 bases and J lost 8; bases outside the gene matches: 14. CDR3 length equals 15 residues. The CDR3 is CASGPGLARVYEQFF. The CDR3 coding sequence is TGTGCCAGCGGTCCTGGACTAGCCAGGGTCTATGAGCAGTTCTTC.

The rearrangement joins TRBV7-9 to TRBJ2-5; TRBD2 matches 7 bases. The CDR3 is 14 amino acids. Trimming removed 5 bases from V and 9 bases from J; junction bases left unmatched: 12. Germline CDR1 SEHNR, CDR2 FQNEAQ (reference sequence). CDR3 DNA: TGTGCCAGCAGCGACCCCCTTTCTGGGAGGGCCCAGTACTTC. Encoded protein: CASSDPLSGRAQYF.

The chain combines TRBV6-5 with TRBJ1-2; TRBD1 matches at 7 bases. The germline gives CDR1 MNHEY, CDR2 SVGAGI. This CDR3 is 14 amino acids long. Trimming took 0 bases from V and 4 from J; bases not matched to a gene: 2. The CDR3 DNA is TGTGCCAGCAGTTACTCGGACAGGCGCTATGGCTACACCTTC. Protein sequence: CASSYSDRRYGYTF.

This chain connects TRBV5-1 to TRBJ2-7; possible D gene TRBD1, 6 bases. Germline CDR1 reads SGHRS; CDR2 reads YFSETQ. CDR3 size: 13 residues. Trimming shortened V by 4 bases and J by 2 bases, and 10 bases separated the two germline ends. The CDR3 is CASSPGQTYEQYF. CDR3 nucleotides: TGCGCCAGCAGCCCAGGACAGACCTACGAGCAGTACTTC. Full variable domain (remainder filled in from reference TRBV5-1 and TRBJ2-7): KAGVTQTPRYLIKTRGQQVTLSCSPISGHRSVSWYQQTPGQGLQFLFEYFSETQRNKGNFPGRFSGRQFSNSRSEMNVSTLELGDSALYLCASSPGQTYEQYFGPGTRLTVT.

The J gene is TRBJ1-1, the V gene TRBV5-6, with a possible D match to TRBD1 (5 bases). CDR1 and CDR2 (germline): SGHDT, YYEEEE. V gave up 3 bases and J gave up 5 bases, with 17 bases separating them. The CDR3 spans 15 residues. The CDR3 DNA reads as TGTGCCAGCAGCTCATCACTCAGGGTGTGGACTGAAGCTTTCTTT. It codes for CASSSSLRVWTEAFF.

The V call is TRBV6-1, the J call TRBJ1-1; D perhaps matches TRBD1 (5 bases). Germline V lookup: CDR1 MNHNS, CDR2 SASEGT. V lost 4 bases and J 1 base, leaving 16 bases between the germline ends. This CDR3 spans 16 amino acids. The CDR3 DNA sequence: TGTGCCAGCAGTGCCCGACAGTTGACGACGAACACTGAAGCTTTCTTT. Its translation: CASSARQLTTNTEAFF.

This clone came up a few times. The CDR3 spells CASKAGTGFYNEQFF. The CDR3 DNA follows: TGTGCCAGCAAAGCCGGGACTGGCTTTTACAATGAGCAGTTCTTC. The chain is built from TRBV28 and TRBJ2-1; maybe TRBD2 (6 bases). Germline V CDR1 and CDR2: MDHEN, SYDVKM. Deletions cut 7 bases from V and 4 bases from J, with 17 bases between. This CDR3 is built from 15 residues.

This clone was detected a few times. This chain joins TRBV7-9 and TRBJ1-1; TRBD1 is a possible D gene (5 bases). V was shortened by 5 bases and J by 7 bases, with 11 bases between the two germline ends. This CDR3 has 12 amino acids. Germline CDR1 and CDR2: SEHNR and FQNEAQ (reference sequence). The CDR3 loop is CASSDRQYEAFF. The CDR3 DNA sequence: TGTGCCAGCAGCGATCGACAGTATGAAGCTTTCTTT.

The V call is TRBV3-1 (or the pseudogene TRBV3-2), the J call TRBJ2-7, with D unresolved. Germline V gives CDR1 LGHDT, CDR2 YNNKEL (reference sequence). The ends were cut back, 1 base at V and 2 bases at J, with 3 bases in the middle. The CDR3 runs to 12 residues. CDR3: CASSQAAYEQYF. The CDR3 DNA reads as TGTGCCAGCAGCCAAGCCGCCTACGAGCAGTACTTC.

This sequence joins TRBV5-5 and TRBJ2-7; 10 nucleotides line up with TRBD2. Germline V gene data show CDR1 as SGHKS and CDR2 as YYEKEE (reference sequence). Trimming removed 0 bases from V and 3 bases from J; junction bases left unmatched: 6. The CDR3 spans 16 residues. For the CDR3, the DNA is TGTGCCAGCAGCTTGGGGCTAGCGGGAGACCTCTACGAGCAGTACTTC. This gives the protein CASSLGLAGDLYEQYF.

The J gene is TRBJ2-3, the V gene TRBV28; a possible D gene is TRBD1 (6 bases). This CDR3 region has 16 residues. The germline gives CDR1 MDHEN, CDR2 SYDVKM. V shed 5 bases and J shed 0 bases, with 15 bases lying between them. CDR3: CASSIDRTISTDTQYF. In DNA, the CDR3 is TGTGCCAGCAGTATCGACAGGACCATTAGCACAGATACGCAGTATTTT.

V usage is TRBV5-6 and J usage is TRBJ2-1, with a weak D call TRBD2 (6 bases). Trimming removed 4 bases at V and 0 bases at J, with 17 bases between. CDR1 is SGHDT, CDR2 YYEEEE, per germline. CDR3 length: 17 residues. Written as DNA, the CDR3 is TGTGCCAGCAGCCCGCCCGGACTACCAAGCTCCTACAATGAGCAGTTCTTC. It is translated as CASSPPGLPSSYNEQFF. The full variable domain, rest sourced from reference TRBV5-6 and TRBJ2-1, is DAGVTQSPTHLIKTRGQQVTLRCSPKSGHDTVSWYQQALGQGPQFIFQYYEEEERQRGNFPDRFSGHQFPNYSSELNVNALLLGDSALYLCASSPPGLPSSYNEQFFGPGTRLTVL.

V is TRBV7-8 and J is TRBJ2-3; TRBD1 aligns across 8 bases. Germline values: CDR1 SGHVS, CDR2 FQNEAQ. Germline trimming cut 5 bases from V and 8 bases from J; bases unmatched to any gene: 9. The CDR3 is 14 residues long. CDR3 coding DNA: TGTGCCAGCAGCCCCTACAGGGGGGTGGGTACGCAGTATTTT. Translating it yields CASSPYRGVGTQYF.

This clone was observed a few times. The genes are TRBV7-6 and TRBJ2-1; 13 bases fit TRBD2. The CDR3 sequence is 14 residues long. The ends lost 0 bases at V and 14 bases at J; junction bases unmatched: 4. CDR1 and CDR2 (germline): SGHVS, FNYEAQ. CDR3 DNA sequence: TGTGCCAGCAGCTTAGCGGGGACTAGCGGGATTAAGTTCTTC. Its protein is CASSLAGTSGIKFF. Combining the CDR3 with reference TRBV7-6 and TRBJ2-1 gives the whole variable domain GAGVSQSPRYKVTKRGQDVALRCDPISGHVSLYWYRQALGQGPEFLTYFNYEAQQDKSGLPNDRFSAERPEGSISTLTIQRTEQRDSAMYRCASSLAGTSGIKFFGPGTRLTVL.

The chain employs TRBV19 and TRBJ1-2, with 8 positions matching TRBD1. CDR3 length equals 16 residues. The germline V gene encodes CDR1 LNHDA and CDR2 SQIVND (reference sequence). The ends lost 6 bases at V and 0 bases at J; junction bases unmatched: 9. The CDR3 nucleotides read TGTGCCAGTAGGGACAGGGCGTATCAAGCTAACTATGGCTACACCTTC. Its translation is CASRDRAYQANYGYTF.

The rearrangement links TRBV11-2 to TRBJ2-3; D is possibly TRBD2 (6 bases). This CDR3 comprises 18 residues. V was clipped by 2 bases and J by 0 bases, with 18 bases between them. From germline, CDR1 is SGHAT and CDR2 FQNNGV. CDR3 DNA: TGTGCCAGCAGCTTACAGGCTAGGAGGGCCTGGAGCACAGATACGCAGTATTTT. It codes for CASSLQARRAWSTDTQYF. Together with reference TRBV11-2 and TRBJ2-3, the CDR3 gives the full variable domain: EAGVAQSPRYKIIEKRQSVAFWCNPISGHATLYWYQQILGQGPKLLIQFQNNGVVDDSQLPKDRFSAERLKGVDSTLKIQPAKLEDSAVYLCASSLQARRAWSTDTQYFGPGTRLTVL.

The CDR3 is CASNFVFSNQPQHF. CDR3 in DNA: TGTGCCAGTAATTTCGTCTTTAGCAATCAGCCCCAGCATTTT. The gene calls are TRBV19 and TRBJ1-5; D is undetermined. CDR3 size: 14 residues. The V and J ends lost 7 bases and 0 bases respectively, with 10 bases between them. Germline assignment: CDR1 LNHDA and CDR2 SQIVND (reference sequence).

This clone was seen a few times. This sequence joins TRBV7-9 and TRBJ2-5, with 9 positions matching TRBD2. The CDR3 has 15 residues. Per the germline V gene, CDR1 is SEHNR and CDR2 is FQNEAQ (reference sequence). V lost 11 bases, J lost 2 bases, and 12 bases stayed unmatched. The CDR3 DNA reads as TGTGCCCGCATGGGGCTAGCGGGAAAACAAGAGACCCAGTACTTC. This encodes CARMGLAGKQETQYF.